Below are 26 T cell receptor beta chains sequenced from a single sample in a study of blood T cell repertoires in COVID-19. Repertoires were generated with immunoSEQ multiplex PCR, while TCRdb's copy carries only in-frame clones and drops some. The sample contains tens of thousands of clones, roughly 88% of which appear only once. What was sequenced was peripheral blood. These TCRs come from a human donor in a cohort sampled during active COVID-19.

The chain links TRBV18 to TRBJ2-3; D is unresolved. CDR1 and CDR2 (germline): KGHSH, LQKENI. The V and J ends lost 3 bases and 3 bases respectively, with 7 bases between them. This CDR3 spans 13 amino acids. The CDR3: CASSPMETDTQYF. The CDR3 region has the DNA TGTGCCAGCTCACCGATGGAGACAGATACGCAGTATTTT. Full variable domain (missing parts from reference TRBV18 and TRBJ2-3): NAGVMQNPRHLVRRRGQEARLRCSPMKGHSHVYWYRQLPEEGLKFMVYLQKENIIDESGMPKERFSAEFPKEGPSILRIQQVVRGDSAAYFCASSPMETDTQYFGPGTRLTVL.

The rearrangement uses TRBV10-3 and TRBJ2-3; TRBD2 agrees at 12 bases. Germline CDR1 is ENHRY and CDR2 is SYGVKD. V was pared by 4 bases and J by 7 bases, with 9 bases of the junction left unmatched. The CDR3 runs to 16 residues. The CDR3 loop reads CAISVESSGRGNTQYF. The CDR3 nucleotides read TGTGCCATCAGTGTCGAGTCTAGCGGGAGGGGAAATACGCAGTATTTT.

This chain uses TRBV7-3 with TRBJ2-5; 8 bases match TRBD2. This CDR3 comprises 15 residues. CDR1 is SGHTA and CDR2 is FQGTGA in the germline V gene. The ends lost 2 bases at V and 5 bases at J; junction bases unmatched: 7. In DNA, the CDR3 is TGTGCCAGCAGCTTAGACGGGGGGGCGTCGGAGACCCAGTACTTC. Amino acids: CASSLDGGASETQYF.

This chain uses TRBV11-2 with TRBJ2-1; 8 bases match TRBD2. CDR1 is SGHAT, CDR2 FQNNGV, per germline. Trimming took 4 bases from V and 5 from J; bases not matched to a gene: 7. This CDR3 region has 15 residues. The CDR3 coding sequence is TGTGCCAGCAGCTCGGACGGGAGGGCCGACAATGAGCAGTTCTTC. Its translation is CASSSDGRADNEQFF.

V gene TRBV5-1 combines with J gene TRBJ2-5, with D uncertain. With 0 bases removed from V and 4 bases from J, the gap between germline ends came to 4 bases. The CDR3 is 12 amino acids. Germline V gene sequence: CDR1 SGHRS, CDR2 YFSETQ. Written as DNA, the CDR3 is TGCGCCAGCAGCTTGGACGGAGAGACCCAGTACTTC. Translated: CASSLDGETQYF.

The V and J genes are TRBV5-1 and TRBJ1-3; D is possibly TRBD1 (5 bases). CDR1 and CDR2 (germline): SGHRS, YFSETQ. There are 14 residues in the CDR3. Trimming left V 2 bases short and J 0 bases short, with 6 bases between. CDR3 region: CASSFDSSGNTIYF. The CDR3 nucleotides are TGCGCCAGCAGCTTTGACAGCTCTGGAAACACCATATATTTT.

The chain has TRBV7-2 and TRBJ1-5; 8 bases fit TRBD1. CDR3 length equals 14 residues. Germline V CDR1 and CDR2: SGHTA, FQGNSA. V shed 4 bases, J shed 4 bases, and the junction held 3 bases outside the gene matches. CDR3 sequence (DNA): TGTGCCAGCAGCTCACGGACAGGGAATCAGCCCCAGCATTTT. Residues: CASSSRTGNQPQHF.

J is TRBJ1-1 and V is TRBV9, with 7 bases that match TRBD1. Germline trimming cut 0 bases from V and 0 bases from J; bases unmatched to any gene: 5. The CDR3 consists of 16 residues. Germline V gene sequence: CDR1 SGDLS, CDR2 YYNGEE. The CDR3 sequence is CASSVVTGALNTEAFF. CDR3 bases: TGTGCCAGCAGCGTAGTAACAGGGGCCTTGAACACTGAAGCTTTCTTT.

This clone was detected a few times. This rearrangement joins TRBV2 to TRBJ2-2; 7 bases line up with TRBD2. Trimming cost V 4 bases and J 0 bases; bases outside gene matches: 11. Germline CDR1 reads SNHLY; CDR2 reads FYNNEI. This CDR3 has 18 amino acids. CDR3 in amino acids: CASSAGVSGGSNTGELFF. CDR3 nucleotide sequence: TGTGCCAGCAGTGCCGGGGTTTCGGGAGGATCGAACACCGGGGAGCTGTTTTTT.

V is TRBV7-3 and J is TRBJ2-5; TRBD1 is a possible D gene (6 bases). Germline values: CDR1 SGHTA, CDR2 FQGTGA. This CDR3 has 13 amino acids. Trimming took off 4 bases at V and 7 bases at J, with 13 bases between the two ends. CDR3 sequence: CASSSDSVGTQYF. The CDR3 bases are TGTGCCAGCAGCTCGGACAGCGTCGGGACCCAGTACTTC.

This clone has more than one count but fewer than ten. For the CDR3, the DNA is TGTGCCAGCAGCCCGGACAGTCGAGGGGGCAATCAGCCCCAGCATTTT. This codes for CASSPDSRGGNQPQHF. The chain couples TRBV7-9 to TRBJ1-5, with a possible D match to TRBD1 (6 bases). The CDR3 runs to 16 residues. Trimming stripped 5 bases from V and 2 bases from J, with 16 bases between. Germline V CDR1 and CDR2: SEHNR, FQNEAQ (reference sequence). Drawing the rest from reference TRBV7-9 and TRBJ1-5, the complete variable domain is DTGVSQNPRHKITKRGQNVTFRCDPISEHNRLYWYRQTLGQGPEFLTYFQNEAQLEKSRLLSDRFSAERPKGSFSTLEIQRTEQGDSAMYLCASSPDSRGGNQPQHFGDGTRLSIL.

The CDR3 nucleotides are TGTGCCAGCAGCTTGTTGGGTCGGGGGGCCCCCGGGGAGCTGTTTTTT. It translates to CASSLLGRGAPGELFF. The chain links TRBV7-4 to TRBJ2-2; maybe TRBD2 (7 bases). Germline V CDR1 and CDR2: SGHVT, SQSDAQ. The CDR3 consists of 16 residues. V shed 3 bases and J shed 6 bases, with 17 bases lying between them.

The chain uses TRBV2 and TRBJ2-1, with TRBD1 matching over 11 bases. The CDR3 contains 15 residues. The J segment lost 4 bases and the V segment lost 4 bases, leaving 3 bases of the junction unmatched. Looked up from germline, CDR1 is SNHLY and CDR2 is FYNNEI. CDR3 sequence reads: CASSGDRGRYNEQFF. The CDR3 bases are TGTGCCAGCAGTGGGGACAGGGGGAGATACAATGAGCAGTTCTTC.

CDR3 sequence reads: CAISESNGAAYEQYF. CDR3 nucleotides: TGTGCCATCAGTGAGTCGAATGGGGCCGCCTACGAGCAGTACTTC. The rearrangement joins TRBV10-3 to TRBJ2-7; TRBD1 is a possible D gene (5 bases). CDR1 and CDR2 from the germline V gene are ENHRY and SYGVKD. The CDR3 length is 15 residues. Between the trimmed V and J ends, which lost 0 bases and 2 bases, there was a span of 11 bases.

This clone has only a few counts. The chain has TRBV7-3 and TRBJ2-5; TRBD2 might be the D (6 bases). CDR3 length equals 13 residues. V was clipped by 3 bases and J by 5 bases, with 10 bases between them. CDR1 is SGHTA, CDR2 FQGTGA, per germline. The CDR3 region has the DNA TGTGCCAGCAGCTTTAATCGGGGGGAGACCCAGTACTTC. This codes for CASSFNRGETQYF. Combining the CDR3 with reference TRBV7-3 and TRBJ2-5 gives the whole variable domain GAGVSQTPSNKVTEKGKYVELRCDPISGHTALYWYRQSLGQGPEFLIYFQGTGAADDSGLPNDRFFAVRPEGSVSTLKIQRTERGDSAVYLCASSFNRGETQYFGPGTRLLVL.

The J gene is TRBJ2-7, the V gene TRBV6-5; no firm D call. V was shortened by 6 bases and J by 7 bases, with 22 bases between the two germline ends. Germline assignment: CDR1 MNHEY and CDR2 SVGAGI. The CDR3 has 15 amino acids. CDR3 loop: CASRPHQNGVGEQYF. The CDR3 region has the DNA TGTGCCAGCAGACCCCATCAGAACGGCGTCGGGGAGCAGTACTTC.

V usage is TRBV5-4 and J usage is TRBJ2-1; 8 nucleotides match TRBD2. CDR3 length: 17 amino acids. CDR1 is SGHNT, CDR2 YYREEE, per germline (reference sequence). The V and J ends lost 4 bases and 6 bases, in that order; junction bases with no gene match: 15. The CDR3 region has the DNA TGTGCCAGCAGCGCGGCCGGGGGGGCGGGAGTTCTCAATGAGCAGTTCTTC. It encodes CASSAAGGAGVLNEQFF.

The rearrangement links TRBV10-3 to TRBJ2-2; D may be TRBD1 (5 bases). The germline V gene encodes CDR1 ENHRY and CDR2 SYGVKD. The CDR3 length is 15 residues. V shed 3 bases and J shed 2 bases, with 10 bases lying between them. The CDR3 loop is CAISDRTSNTGELFF. As DNA, the CDR3 is TGTGCCATCAGTGACCGGACAAGCAACACCGGGGAGCTGTTTTTT.

This clone was counted between two and nine times. V usage is TRBV5-4 and J usage is TRBJ2-1; D is perhaps TRBD2 (6 bases). The V gene lost 5 bases and the J gene lost 6 bases, with 21 bases spanning the gap. Germline CDR1 and CDR2: SGHNT and YYREEE (reference sequence). The CDR3 is 16 amino acids. CDR3 in amino acids: CASRLGIGGVANEQFF. In DNA form, the CDR3 reads TGTGCCAGCAGGCTGGGGATAGGAGGGGTTGCCAATGAGCAGTTCTTC.

In nucleotides, the CDR3 is TGTGCCACCCAAATGGACAGGGGTGACTACGAGCAGTACTTC. Its protein product is CATQMDRGDYEQYF. The gene calls are TRBV2 and TRBJ2-7; 9 nucleotides align to TRBD1. The CDR3 is 14 amino acids. J was trimmed by 3 bases and V by 10 bases; bases with no gene match: 10. The V gene's germline CDR1 is SNHLY and CDR2 FYNNEI.

The sample holds a few counts of this clone. The CDR3 DNA reads TGTGCCAGCACCGCAGAGAGCGGGGGGATTTCGTTCTTC. It yields the protein CASTAESGGISFF. The V and J genes are TRBV6-5 and TRBJ2-1; 9 nucleotides line up with TRBD2. The germline gives CDR1 MNHEY, CDR2 SVGAGI. V was clipped by 7 bases and J by 15 bases; unmatched bases: 13. The CDR3 has 13 amino acids.

The chain combines TRBV4-2 with TRBJ2-5; D remains ambiguous. V was shortened by 4 bases and J by 5 bases, with 11 bases between the two germline ends. CDR3 length equals 13 residues. Germline V gene data show CDR1 as LGHNA and CDR2 as YNFKEQ. CDR3 region: CASSPDQVETQYF. The CDR3 DNA reads TGTGCCAGCAGCCCTGATCAGGTGGAGACCCAGTACTTC.

This rearrangement joins TRBV11-2 to TRBJ1-2; D possibly corresponds to TRBD1 (5 bases). The CDR3 is 16 residues long. With 5 bases removed from V and 0 bases from J, the gap between germline ends came to 16 bases. Germline V gene sequence: CDR1 SGHAT, CDR2 FQNNGV. The CDR3 bases are TGTGCCAGCAGCCCAAACGCAGGGCCCACTAACTATGGCTACACCTTC. Translation: CASSPNAGPTNYGYTF. The complete variable domain, with remaining parts taken from reference TRBV11-2 and TRBJ1-2, reads EAGVAQSPRYKIIEKRQSVAFWCNPISGHATLYWYQQILGQGPKLLIQFQNNGVVDDSQLPKDRFSAERLKGVDSTLKIQPAKLEDSAVYLCASSPNAGPTNYGYTFGSGTRLTVV.

This clone was counted only a few times. The rearrangement uses TRBV5-1 and TRBJ1-6; TRBD1 matches 10 bases. Germline V gene sequence: CDR1 SGHRS, CDR2 YFSETQ. CDR3 length: 15 amino acids. V lost 0 bases and J lost 9; bases outside the gene matches: 3. In DNA form, the CDR3 reads TGCGCCAGCAGCTTGGGGGGACAGGGGCTTTCACCCCTCCACTTT. This gives the protein CASSLGGQGLSPLHF.

CDR3 nucleotide sequence: TGTGCCAGCAGCCCGGTATTGAGCCCCACCGGGGAGCTGTTTTTT. Translated: CASSPVLSPTGELFF. This chain connects TRBV3-1 (or the pseudogene TRBV3-2) to TRBJ2-2; D uncertain. The V end lost 4 bases, the J end lost 4 bases, and 13 bases lay between the germline ends. The germline V gene has CDR1 LGHDT and CDR2 YNNKEL (reference sequence). This CDR3 region has 15 residues.

This chain links TRBV4-3 with TRBJ1-2, with D unclear. Germline V gene sequence: CDR1 LGHNA, CDR2 YSLEER. The CDR3 consists of 14 residues. The V end was cut by 1 base, the J end by 1 base, with 7 bases between. CDR3 coding DNA: TGCGCCAGCAGCCAAGGGGAGGGTAACTATGGCTACACCTTC. Translation gives CASSQGEGNYGYTF.